The 14 T cell receptor beta chains below were found in one sample sequenced in a study of CXCR3-negative and CXCR3-positive naive CD8 T cells (dated by TCRdb to the late 2010s). TCRdb names NextSeq 550 as the instrument used. The Human TCR Profiling Kit (MiLaboratory) was used to make UMI-labeled 5' RACE TRB cDNA libraries. TCRdb reprocessed the reads and lists each CDR3 protein sequence as a single entry, with no DNA. The table of this sample itemizes around 92,000 distinct CDR3 sequences. The ten biggest clones cover over 1.5% of the sample. The specimen was naive CXCR3- CD8+ T cells from blood. Reading the label with the study, this specimen's cell subset or site is: CD45RO-CCR7+CD27+CD95- naive CD8+ T cells lacking CXCR3 (TNR3-). The receptors derive from a human donor in good health. Some clones in this sample may be carry-over from other donors' samples.

The genes are TRBV29-1 and TRBJ1-2; the TRBD1 assignment by TCRdb is unverifiable without DNA. The CDR3 spans 14 residues. Germline V gives CDR1 SQVTM, CDR2 ANQGSEA. The CDR3 spells CSVEPGANNYGYTF.

The chain carries TRBV12-3 or TRBV12-4 and TRBJ2-7. This CDR3 comprises 11 residues. CDR3 loop: CASSGALEQYF.

The genes are TRBV29-1 and TRBJ1-1; the D call of TRBD1 rests on TCRdb alone, since no DNA is present to check it. The CDR3 sequence is 13 residues long. Per germline, CDR1 SQVTM and CDR2 ANQGSEA. The CDR3: CSVGQGLNTEAFF.

The J gene is TRBJ2-5, the V gene TRBV29-1; TCRdb calls TRBD1, which cannot be checked without DNA. Per germline, CDR1 SQVTM and CDR2 ANQGSEA. This CDR3 contains 14 residues. CDR3 in amino acids: CSVGRPQGGETQYF.

The rearrangement links TRBV7-9 to TRBJ1-1. Germline V gene lookup returns CDR1 SEHNR and CDR2 FQNEAQ (reference sequence). CDR3 length: 13 amino acids. CDR3 residues: CASRATGNTEAFF.

The CDR3 loop is CASSLVSGYNEQFF. The chain is built from TRBV7-9 and TRBJ2-1. The CDR3 has 14 amino acids. The germline gives CDR1 SEHNR, CDR2 FQNEAQ (reference sequence).

The J gene is TRBJ2-1, the V gene TRBV2; absent DNA, TCRdb's TRBD1 call cannot be checked. The CDR3 contains 15 residues. From germline, CDR1 is SNHLY and CDR2 FYNNEI. The CDR3 protein is CASSHRATGENEQFF.

This sequence joins TRBV29-1 and TRBJ2-1. Germline V gives CDR1 SQVTM, CDR2 ANQGSEA. The CDR3 has 11 amino acids. The CDR3 is CSVTENNEQFF.

This chain links TRBV4-2 with TRBJ1-2; TCRdb lists TRBD1, though no DNA is available to test this call. CDR1 and CDR2 (germline): LGHNA, YNFKEQ. The CDR3 has 15 residues. The chain's CDR3 is CASSQAPGEIYGYTF.

The chain joins TRBV7-9 to TRBJ1-1; TCRdb designates TRBD1, a call that cannot be tested without DNA. In germline, CDR1 is SEHNR, CDR2 FQNEAQ (reference sequence). The CDR3 covers 15 residues. The CDR3 sequence is CASSPEDRVNTEAFF.

J is TRBJ2-5 and V is TRBV29-1; TCRdb proposes TRBD1, but this gene call is untestable without DNA. The CDR3 loop spans 12 amino acids. Germline values: CDR1 SQVTM, CDR2 ANQGSEA. The chain's CDR3 is CSGRGLRETQYF.

V and J are TRBV18 and TRBJ1-2; TCRdb proposes TRBD1, but this gene call is untestable without DNA. The germline V gene encodes CDR1 KGHSH and CDR2 LQKENI. The length of the CDR3 is 15 residues. The CDR3 loop is CASSPGQSPNYGYTF.

This chain connects TRBV13 to TRBJ2-7; TCRdb's D call, TRBD1, is unchecked because there is no DNA. Germline loops: CDR1 PRHDT, CDR2 FYEKMQ (reference sequence). The CDR3 extends over 13 amino acids. The chain's CDR3 is CASSLGQTYEQYF.

The chain recombines TRBV7-9 with TRBJ2-7; TCRdb outputs TRBD1, but without DNA this stays unchecked. The CDR3 has 11 residues. CDR1 and CDR2 from the germline V gene are SEHNR and FQNEAQ (reference sequence). Here the CDR3 reads CASSPIYEQYF.